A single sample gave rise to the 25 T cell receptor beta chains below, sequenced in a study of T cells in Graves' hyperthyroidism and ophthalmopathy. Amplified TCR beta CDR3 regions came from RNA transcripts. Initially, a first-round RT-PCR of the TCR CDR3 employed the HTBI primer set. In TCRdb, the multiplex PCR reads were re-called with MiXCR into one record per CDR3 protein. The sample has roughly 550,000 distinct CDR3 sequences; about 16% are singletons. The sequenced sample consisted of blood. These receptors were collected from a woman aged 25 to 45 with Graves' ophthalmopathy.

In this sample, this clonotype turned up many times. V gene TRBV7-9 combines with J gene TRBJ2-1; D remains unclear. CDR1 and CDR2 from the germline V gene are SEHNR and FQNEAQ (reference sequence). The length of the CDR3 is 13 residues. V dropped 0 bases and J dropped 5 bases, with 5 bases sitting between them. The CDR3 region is CASSLAPNNEQFF. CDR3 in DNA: TGTGCCAGCAGCTTAGCGCCGAACAATGAGCAGTTCTTC.

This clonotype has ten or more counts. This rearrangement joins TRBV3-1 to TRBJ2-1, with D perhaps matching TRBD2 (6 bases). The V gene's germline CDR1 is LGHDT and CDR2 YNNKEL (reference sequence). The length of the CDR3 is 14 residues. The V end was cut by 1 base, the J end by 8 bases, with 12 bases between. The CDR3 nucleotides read TGTGCCAGCAGCCAAGGGCAGGGAGGCTATGAGCAGTTCTTC. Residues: CASSQGQGGYEQFF.

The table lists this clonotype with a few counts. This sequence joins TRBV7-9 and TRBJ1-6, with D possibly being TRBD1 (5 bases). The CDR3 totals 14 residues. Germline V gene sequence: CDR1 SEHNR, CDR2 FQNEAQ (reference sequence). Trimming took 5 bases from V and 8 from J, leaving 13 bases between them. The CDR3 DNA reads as TGTGCCAGCAGCCCGGGGCCGCTGCATTCACCCCTCCACTTT. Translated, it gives CASSPGPLHSPLHF. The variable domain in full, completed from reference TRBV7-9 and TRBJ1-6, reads DTGVSQNPRHKITKRGQNVTFRCDPISEHNRLYWYRQTLGQGPEFLTYFQNEAQLEKSRLLSDRFSAERPKGSFSTLEIQRTEQGDSAMYLCASSPGPLHSPLHFGNGTRLTVT.

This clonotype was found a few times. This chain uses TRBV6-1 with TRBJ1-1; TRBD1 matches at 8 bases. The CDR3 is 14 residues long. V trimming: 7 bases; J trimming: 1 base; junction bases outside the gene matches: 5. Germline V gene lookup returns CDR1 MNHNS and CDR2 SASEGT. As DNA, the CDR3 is TGTGCCAGCACTAAGACAGGGGCGAACACTGAAGCTTTCTTT. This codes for CASTKTGANTEAFF.

The CDR3 sequence is CASSFPTGGSGANVLTF. The CDR3 DNA reads as TGTGCCAGCAGTTTTCCGACAGGGGGCTCTGGGGCCAACGTCCTGACTTTC. The chain couples TRBV12-3 or TRBV12-4 to TRBJ2-6; 9 positions agree with TRBD1. The CDR3 contains 17 residues. J lost 0 bases, V lost 3 bases, and 3 bases had no gene match.

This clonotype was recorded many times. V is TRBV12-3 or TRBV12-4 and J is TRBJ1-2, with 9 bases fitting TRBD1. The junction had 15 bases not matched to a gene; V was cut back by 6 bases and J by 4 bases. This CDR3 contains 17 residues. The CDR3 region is CASSPLGTGIIGYGYTF. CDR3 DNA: TGTGCCAGCAGCCCCCTCGGGACAGGGATCATTGGCTATGGCTACACCTTC.

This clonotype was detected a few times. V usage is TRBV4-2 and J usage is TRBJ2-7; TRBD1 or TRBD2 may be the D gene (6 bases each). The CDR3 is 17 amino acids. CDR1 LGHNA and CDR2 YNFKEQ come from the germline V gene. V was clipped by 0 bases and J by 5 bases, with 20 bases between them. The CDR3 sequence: CASSQDPHGGLINEQYF. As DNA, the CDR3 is TGTGCCAGCAGCCAAGATCCCCACGGGGGCTTAATAAACGAGCAGTACTTC.

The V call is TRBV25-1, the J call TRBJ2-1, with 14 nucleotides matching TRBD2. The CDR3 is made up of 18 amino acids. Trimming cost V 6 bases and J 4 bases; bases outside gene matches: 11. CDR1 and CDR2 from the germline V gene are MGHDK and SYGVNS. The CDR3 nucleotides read TGTGCCAGCAGCCCAAGGGGGACTAGCGGGAGTAGTTACAATGAGCAGTTCTTC. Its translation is CASSPRGTSGSSYNEQFF.

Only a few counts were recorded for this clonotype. The CDR3 region is CASSFQGYSNQPQHF. Here the CDR3 DNA reads TGTGCCAGCAGCTTCCAGGGGTATAGCAATCAGCCCCAGCATTTT. The V call is TRBV5-5, the J call TRBJ1-5; maybe TRBD1 (6 bases). CDR1 is SGHKS and CDR2 is YYEKEE in the germline V gene (reference sequence). The CDR3 sequence is 15 residues long. V lost 2 bases and J 0 bases, leaving 9 bases between the germline ends.

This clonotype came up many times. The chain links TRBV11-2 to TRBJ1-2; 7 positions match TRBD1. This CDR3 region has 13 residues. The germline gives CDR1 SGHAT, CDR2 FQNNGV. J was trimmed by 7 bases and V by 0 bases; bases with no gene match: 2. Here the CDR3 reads CASSLDWTGGYTF. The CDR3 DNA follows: TGTGCCAGCAGCTTAGATTGGACAGGTGGCTACACCTTC.

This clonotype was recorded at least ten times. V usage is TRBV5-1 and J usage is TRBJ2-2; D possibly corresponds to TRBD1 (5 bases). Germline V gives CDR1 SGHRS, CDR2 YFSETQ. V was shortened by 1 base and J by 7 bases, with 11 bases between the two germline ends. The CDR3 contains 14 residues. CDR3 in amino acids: CASSLLGAGGELFF. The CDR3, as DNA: TGCGCCAGCAGCTTGTTAGGGGCTGGCGGGGAGCTGTTTTTT.

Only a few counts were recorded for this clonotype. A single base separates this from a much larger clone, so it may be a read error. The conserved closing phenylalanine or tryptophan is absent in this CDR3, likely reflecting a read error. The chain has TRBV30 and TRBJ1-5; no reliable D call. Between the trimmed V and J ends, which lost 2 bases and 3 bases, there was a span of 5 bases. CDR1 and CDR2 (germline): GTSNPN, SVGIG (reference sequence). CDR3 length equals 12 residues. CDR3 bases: TGTGCCTGGAGTAGGGACAATCAGCCCCAGCATCTT. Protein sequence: CAWSRDNQPQHL.

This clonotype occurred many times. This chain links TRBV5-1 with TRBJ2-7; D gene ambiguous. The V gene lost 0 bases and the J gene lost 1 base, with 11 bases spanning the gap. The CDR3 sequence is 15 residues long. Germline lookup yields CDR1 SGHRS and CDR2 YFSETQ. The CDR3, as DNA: TGCGCCAGCAGCTTGGCCTTGGAGCGATCCTACGAGCAGTACTTC. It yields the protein CASSLALERSYEQYF.

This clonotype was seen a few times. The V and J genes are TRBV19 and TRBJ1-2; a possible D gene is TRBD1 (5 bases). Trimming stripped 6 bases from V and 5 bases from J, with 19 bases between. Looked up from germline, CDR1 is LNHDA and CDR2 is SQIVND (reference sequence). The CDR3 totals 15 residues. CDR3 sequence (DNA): TGTGCCAGTAGGGCAAACGCCGGGACTCTTTATGGCTACACCTTC. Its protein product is CASRANAGTLYGYTF.

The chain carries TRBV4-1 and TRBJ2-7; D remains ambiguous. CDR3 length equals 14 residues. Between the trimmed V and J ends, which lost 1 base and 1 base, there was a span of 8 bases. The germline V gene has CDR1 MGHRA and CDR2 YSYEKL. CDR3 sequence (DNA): TGCGCCAGCAGCCAAGGTGGAGTTTCCTACGAGCAGTACTTC. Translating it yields CASSQGGVSYEQYF.

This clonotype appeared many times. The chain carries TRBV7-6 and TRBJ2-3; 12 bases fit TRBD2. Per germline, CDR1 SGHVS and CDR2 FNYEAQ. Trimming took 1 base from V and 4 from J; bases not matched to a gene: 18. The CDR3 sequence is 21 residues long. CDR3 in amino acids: CASSLGPTSGSPLSRADTQYF. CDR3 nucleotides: TGTGCCAGCAGCTTAGGCCCGACTAGCGGGAGTCCTCTAAGCCGGGCAGATACGCAGTATTTT.

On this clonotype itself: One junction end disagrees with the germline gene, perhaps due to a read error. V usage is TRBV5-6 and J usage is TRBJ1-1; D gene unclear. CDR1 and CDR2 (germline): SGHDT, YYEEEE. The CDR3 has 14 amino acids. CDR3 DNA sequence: TGTGCCAGCAACTTGGTACAGTCGAACACTGAAGCTTTCTTT. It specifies CASNLVQSNTEAFF. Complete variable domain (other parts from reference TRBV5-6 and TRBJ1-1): DAGVTQSPTHLIKTRGQQVTLRCSPKSGHDTVSWYQQALGQGPQFIFQYYEEEERQRGNFPDRFSGHQFPNYSSELNVNALLLGDSALYLCASNLVQSNTEAFFGQGTRLTVV.

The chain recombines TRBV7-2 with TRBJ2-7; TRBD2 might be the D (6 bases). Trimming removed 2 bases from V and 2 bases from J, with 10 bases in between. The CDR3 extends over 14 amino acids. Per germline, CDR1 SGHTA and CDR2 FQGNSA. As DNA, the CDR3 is TGTGCCAGCAGCTTACAGTGGAGGGCCTACGAGCAGTACTTC. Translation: CASSLQWRAYEQYF.

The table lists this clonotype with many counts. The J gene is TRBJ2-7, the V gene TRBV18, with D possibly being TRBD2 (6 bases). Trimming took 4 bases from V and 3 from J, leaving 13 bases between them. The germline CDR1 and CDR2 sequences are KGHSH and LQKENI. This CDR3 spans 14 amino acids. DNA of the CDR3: TGTGCCAGCTCACTTCGACTAGACGACTACGAGCAGTACTTC. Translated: CASSLRLDDYEQYF. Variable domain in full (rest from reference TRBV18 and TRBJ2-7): NAGVMQNPRHLVRRRGQEARLRCSPMKGHSHVYWYRQLPEEGLKFMVYLQKENIIDESGMPKERFSAEFPKEGPSILRIQQVVRGDSAAYFCASSLRLDDYEQYFGPGTRLTVT.

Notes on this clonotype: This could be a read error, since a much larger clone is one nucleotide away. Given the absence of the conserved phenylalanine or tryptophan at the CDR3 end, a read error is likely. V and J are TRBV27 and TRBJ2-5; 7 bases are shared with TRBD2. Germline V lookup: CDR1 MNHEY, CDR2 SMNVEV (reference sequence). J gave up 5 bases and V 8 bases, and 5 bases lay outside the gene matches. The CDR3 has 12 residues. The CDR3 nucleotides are TGTGCCAGCGGGACTAAATCGGAGACCCAGTACCTC. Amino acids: CASGTKSETQYL.

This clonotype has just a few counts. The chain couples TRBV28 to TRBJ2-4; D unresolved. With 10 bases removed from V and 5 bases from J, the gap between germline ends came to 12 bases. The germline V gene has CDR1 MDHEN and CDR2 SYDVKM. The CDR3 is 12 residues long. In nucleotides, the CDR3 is TGTGCCACCGCGGATCCGCAAAACATTCAGTACTTC. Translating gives CATADPQNIQYF.

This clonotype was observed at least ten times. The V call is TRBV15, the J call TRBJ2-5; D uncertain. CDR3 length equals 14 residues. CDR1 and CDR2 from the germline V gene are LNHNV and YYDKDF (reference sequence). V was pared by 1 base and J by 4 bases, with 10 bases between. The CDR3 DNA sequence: TGTGCCACCAGCAGAGGGGCGGACCGAGAGACCCAGTACTTC. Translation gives CATSRGADRETQYF.

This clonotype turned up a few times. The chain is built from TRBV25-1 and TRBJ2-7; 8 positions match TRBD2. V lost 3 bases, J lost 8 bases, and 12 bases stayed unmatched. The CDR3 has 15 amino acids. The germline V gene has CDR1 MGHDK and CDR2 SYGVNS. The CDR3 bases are TGTGCCAGCAGTGATTACAGCGGGAGCAATGGAAAGCAGTACTTC. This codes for CASSDYSGSNGKQYF.

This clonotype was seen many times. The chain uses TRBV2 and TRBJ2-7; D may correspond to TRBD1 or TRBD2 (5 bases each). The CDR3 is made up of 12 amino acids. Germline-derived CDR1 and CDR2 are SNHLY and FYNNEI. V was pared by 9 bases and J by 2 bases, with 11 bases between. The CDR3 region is CASRDGTYEQYF. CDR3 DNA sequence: TGTGCCAGTAGGGACGGAACCTACGAGCAGTACTTC.

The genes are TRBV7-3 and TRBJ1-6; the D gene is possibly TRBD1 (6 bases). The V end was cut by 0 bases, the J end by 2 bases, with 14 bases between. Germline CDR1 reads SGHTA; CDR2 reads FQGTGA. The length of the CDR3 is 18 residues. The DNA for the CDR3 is TGTGCCAGCAGCTTAACTTCTGAACAGGGAACCTATAATTCACCCCTCCACTTT. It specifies CASSLTSEQGTYNSPLHF.